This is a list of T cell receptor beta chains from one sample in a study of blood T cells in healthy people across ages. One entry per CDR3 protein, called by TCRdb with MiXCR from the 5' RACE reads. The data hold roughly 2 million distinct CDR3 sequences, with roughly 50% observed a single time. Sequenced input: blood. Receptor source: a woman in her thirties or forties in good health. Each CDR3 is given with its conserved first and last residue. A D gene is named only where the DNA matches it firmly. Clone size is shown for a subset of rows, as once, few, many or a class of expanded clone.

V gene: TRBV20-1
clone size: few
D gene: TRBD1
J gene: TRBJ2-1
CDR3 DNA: TGCAGTGCTCACCCACTGACAGGGGGGAATGAGCAGTTCTTC
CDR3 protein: CSAHPLTGGNEQFF

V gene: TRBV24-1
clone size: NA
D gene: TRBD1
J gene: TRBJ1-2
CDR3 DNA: TGTGCCACCAGTGAAGTACAGGGGGCAGACTATGGCTACACCTTC
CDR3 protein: CATSEVQGADYGYTF

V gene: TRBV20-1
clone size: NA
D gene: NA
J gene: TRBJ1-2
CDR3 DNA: TGCAGTGCTAGGGGTCAGGACAACTATGGCTACACCTTC
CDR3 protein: CSARGQDNYGYTF

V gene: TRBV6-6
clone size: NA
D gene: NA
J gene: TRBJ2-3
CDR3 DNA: TGTGCCAGCAGAATCACAGGGGGGGGCACAGATACGCAGTATTTT
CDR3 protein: CASRITGGGTDTQYF

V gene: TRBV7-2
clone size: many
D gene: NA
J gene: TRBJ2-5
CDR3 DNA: TGTGCTAGCAGCTTGGGCGGGCAAGGAGAGACCCAGTACTTC
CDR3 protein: CASSLGGQGETQYF

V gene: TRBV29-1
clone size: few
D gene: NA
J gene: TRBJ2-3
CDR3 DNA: TGCAGCTTCGCTAGCACAGATACGCAGTATTTT
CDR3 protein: CSFASTDTQYF

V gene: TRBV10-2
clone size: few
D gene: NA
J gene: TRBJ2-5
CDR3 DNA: TGCGCCAGCAGGTGGGCTACCCAAGAGACCCAGTACTTC
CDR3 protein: CASRWATQETQYF

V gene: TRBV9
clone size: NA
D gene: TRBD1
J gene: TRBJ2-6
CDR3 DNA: TGTGCCAGCAGCGTAGTTCCTGGACAGGGGGTCTCTGGGGCCAACGTCCTGACTTTC
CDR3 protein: CASSVVPGQGVSGANVLTF

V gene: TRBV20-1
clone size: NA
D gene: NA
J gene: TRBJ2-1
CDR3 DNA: TGCAGTGCGGATAACGGAGACAAGGGCTACAATGAGCAGTTCTTC
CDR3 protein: CSADNGDKGYNEQFF

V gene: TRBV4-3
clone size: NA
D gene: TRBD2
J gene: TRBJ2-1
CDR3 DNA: TGCGCCAGCAGCCAAGATGGTTCGGGGGGGCCTATCTACAATGAGCAGTTCTTC
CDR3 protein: CASSQDGSGGPIYNEQFF

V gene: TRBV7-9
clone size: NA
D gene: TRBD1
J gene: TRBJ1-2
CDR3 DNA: TGTGCCAGCAGCGTCCGACAGGGGGCGTATGGCTACACCTTC
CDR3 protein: CASSVRQGAYGYTF